These 31 T cell receptor beta chains came from one sample sequenced in a study of blood T cell repertoires in COVID-19. Sequenced by immunoSEQ multiplex PCR; TCRdb stores in-frame clones only, minus some. Of roughly 260,000 clones listed, about 91% were seen once; the top ten hold roughly 1.2%. Sequenced sample: PBMCs or T cells enriched from blood (not recorded which). The origin of the receptors is a human donor in a cohort exposed to, infected with or recovered from COVID-19 (not recorded which). The donor label of this sample is uncertain.

The CDR3 is CASSLRPGLAYEQYF. The DNA for the CDR3 is TGTGCCAGCAGCTTACGACCGGGACTAGCCTACGAGCAGTACTTC. This rearrangement joins TRBV5-6 to TRBJ2-7; 8 nucleotides align to TRBD2. The CDR3 runs 15 residues. J gave up 2 bases and V 2 bases, and 6 bases lay outside the gene matches. Germline loops: CDR1 SGHDT, CDR2 YYEEEE. Using reference TRBV5-6 and TRBJ2-7 for the parts outside the CDR3, the full variable domain is DAGVTQSPTHLIKTRGQQVTLRCSPKSGHDTVSWYQQALGQGPQFIFQYYEEEERQRGNFPDRFSGHQFPNYSSELNVNALLLGDSALYLCASSLRPGLAYEQYFGPGTRLTVT.

The gene calls are TRBV29-1 and TRBJ2-2, with a tentative D call TRBD1 (5 bases). The germline gives CDR1 SQVTM, CDR2 ANQGSEA. The ends were cut back, 6 bases at V and 6 bases at J, with 17 bases in the middle. The CDR3 contains 14 residues. CDR3 in DNA: TGCAGCGTCCCCGGAGTAGGGGCTTCCGGGGAGCTGTTTTTT. It is translated as CSVPGVGASGELFF.

The chain links TRBV7-9 to TRBJ1-3; D is unclear. This CDR3 has 15 residues. CDR1 and CDR2 (germline): SEHNR, FQNEAQ (reference sequence). V shed 2 bases and J shed 0 bases, with 8 bases lying between them. CDR3: CASSLSRSSGNTIYF. The DNA for the CDR3 is TGTGCCAGCAGCTTATCGCGGAGCTCTGGAAACACCATATATTTT. Filled out from reference TRBV7-9 and TRBJ1-3, the complete variable domain reads DTGVSQNPRHKITKRGQNVTFRCDPISEHNRLYWYRQTLGQGPEFLTYFQNEAQLEKSRLLSDRFSAERPKGSFSTLEIQRTEQGDSAMYLCASSLSRSSGNTIYFGEGSWLTVV.

The genes are TRBV18 and TRBJ2-2, with 7 bases aligning to TRBD2. Germline-derived CDR1 and CDR2 are KGHSH and LQKENI. The CDR3 length is 18 residues. V was pared by 6 bases and J by 4 bases, with 17 bases of the junction left unmatched. CDR3 nucleotide sequence: TGTGCCAGCTCCCAGCTGATGAGGACTAGATACGCCACCGGGGAGCTGTTTTTT. Its translation is CASSQLMRTRYATGELFF.

The chain has TRBV5-4 and TRBJ1-2, with a possible D match to TRBD1 (5 bases). Trimming shortened V by 0 bases and J by 7 bases, and 10 bases separated the two germline ends. The CDR3 runs 13 residues. Germline CDR1 and CDR2: SGHNT and YYREEE (reference sequence). CDR3 sequence reads: CASSLEGVGGYTF. DNA of the CDR3: TGTGCCAGCAGCTTGGAAGGGGTCGGTGGCTACACCTTC. Drawing the rest from reference TRBV5-4 and TRBJ1-2, the complete variable domain is ETGVTQSPTHLIKTRGQQVTLRCSSQSGHNTVSWYQQALGQGPQFIFQYYREEENGRGNFPPRFSGLQFPNYSSELNVNALELDDSALYLCASSLEGVGGYTFGSGTRLTVV.

The V gene is TRBV4-1, the J gene TRBJ1-1, with a possible D match to TRBD1 (5 bases). The germline V and J ends were trimmed by 0 bases and 4 bases, with 12 bases remaining between them. The CDR3 consists of 15 residues. Germline loops: CDR1 MGHRA, CDR2 YSYEKL. This CDR3 is CASSQDVRRGTEAFF. As DNA, the CDR3 is TGCGCCAGCAGCCAAGACGTTCGGAGGGGCACTGAAGCTTTCTTT.

This sequence joins TRBV6-5 and TRBJ1-1; 7 nucleotides align to TRBD1. CDR3 length: 14 amino acids. The V gene end was trimmed by 6 bases and the J gene end by 3 bases; junction bases not matched to a gene: 7. Germline V gene lookup returns CDR1 MNHEY and CDR2 SVGAGI. Here the CDR3 DNA reads TGTGCCAGCAGGCAAACCACAGGGGACACTGAAGCTTTCTTT. Protein sequence: CASRQTTGDTEAFF.

V usage is TRBV10-1 and J usage is TRBJ2-7, with TRBD1 matching over 8 bases. J was trimmed by 2 bases and V by 2 bases; bases with no gene match: 5. The CDR3 is 15 residues long. The germline gives CDR1 WNHNN, CDR2 SYGVQD (reference sequence). The CDR3 DNA follows: TGCGCCAGCAGTGAGACAGGGGGACACCCCTACGAGCAGTACTTC. This encodes CASSETGGHPYEQYF.

The chain carries TRBV4-3 and TRBJ1-1; D may be TRBD1 (6 bases). The V and J ends lost 5 bases and 1 base respectively, with 11 bases between them. Germline assignment: CDR1 LGHNA and CDR2 YSLEER. CDR3 size: 14 residues. The CDR3 DNA reads as TGCGCCAGCAGCGCCGGACAGCCGAACACTGAAGCTTTCTTT. The encoded protein is CASSAGQPNTEAFF.

This chain links TRBV3-1 (or the pseudogene TRBV3-2) with TRBJ2-1, with TRBD1 as a possible D gene (6 bases). The CDR3 sequence is 16 residues long. Trimming pared 1 base from V and 1 base from J, leaving 11 bases between. Per the germline V gene, CDR1 is LGHDT and CDR2 is YNNKEL (reference sequence). The DNA for the CDR3 is TGTGCCAGCAGCCAAGCCGTCAGGGGTTCCTACAATGAGCAGTTCTTC. It specifies CASSQAVRGSYNEQFF.

CDR3 residues: CASTLDAGGLRETQYF. CDR3 in DNA: TGTGCCAGCACCCTAGATGCGGGGGGCCTTCGGGAGACCCAGTACTTC. The chain couples TRBV7-2 to TRBJ2-5; 8 nucleotides line up with TRBD2. J was trimmed by 5 bases and V by 7 bases; bases with no gene match: 15. This CDR3 comprises 16 residues. Germline CDR1 is SGHTA and CDR2 is FQGNSA.

The gene calls are TRBV29-1 and TRBJ1-1; 10 nucleotides agree with TRBD1. The CDR3 length is 14 residues. Per the germline V gene, CDR1 is SQVTM and CDR2 is ANQGSEA. V trimming: 6 bases; J trimming: 0 bases; junction bases outside the gene matches: 4. The CDR3: CSVGTGVVNTEAFF. CDR3 nucleotide sequence: TGCAGCGTGGGGACAGGGGTCGTGAACACTGAAGCTTTCTTT.

A word on this clone: The sample carries other DNA sequences with the same CDR3. The V and J genes are TRBV27 and TRBJ1-1; 8 bases are a match to TRBD1. This CDR3 spans 13 amino acids. Unmatched junction bases numbered 2, after V lost 3 bases and J lost 5 bases. Germline loops: CDR1 MNHEY, CDR2 SMNVEV (reference sequence). The CDR3 loop reads CASSFTGGTEAFF. The CDR3 bases are TGTGCCAGCAGTTTTACAGGGGGGACTGAAGCTTTCTTT.

This chain uses TRBV5-3 with TRBJ2-3; D may be TRBD1 (6 bases). TRBV5-3 is labeled an ORF, and its function is uncertain. Trimming removed 4 bases at V and 3 bases at J, with 15 bases between. The CDR3 covers 15 residues. CDR3 residues: CARSPARGPTDTQYF. CDR3 bases: TGTGCCAGAAGCCCGGCCAGGGGCCCTACAGATACGCAGTATTTT.

The V call is TRBV7-2, the J call TRBJ1-2; 8 nucleotides line up with TRBD1. This CDR3 comprises 14 residues. V lost 5 bases to trimming and J lost 7 bases; unmatched junction nucleotides: 9. Germline V gives CDR1 SGHTA, CDR2 FQGNSA. CDR3 nucleotide sequence: TGTGCCAGCAGCGCTGGACAGGGCATGGGTGGCTACACCTTC. Its translation is CASSAGQGMGGYTF.

The V gene is TRBV18, the J gene TRBJ2-7, with D perhaps matching TRBD2 (5 bases). This CDR3 comprises 15 residues. V was shortened by 2 bases and J by 1 base, with 12 bases between the two germline ends. The germline V gene encodes CDR1 KGHSH and CDR2 LQKENI. The CDR3: CASSPGLALSYEQYF. Written as DNA, the CDR3 is TGTGCCAGCTCACCAGGGCTAGCTCTATCCTACGAGCAGTACTTC.

This sequence joins TRBV20-1 and TRBJ2-3; TRBD2 agrees at 15 bases. Germline loops: CDR1 DFQATT, CDR2 SNEGSKA (reference sequence). The junction had 7 bases not matched to a gene; V was cut back by 3 bases and J by 6 bases. The CDR3 length is 16 residues. The CDR3 here is CSASTGTSGGRDTQYF. The CDR3 coding sequence is TGCAGTGCTAGTACCGGGACTAGCGGGGGGCGGGATACGCAGTATTTT.

The chain links TRBV7-2 to TRBJ1-2, with 7 bases aligning to TRBD1. The V gene end was trimmed by 5 bases and the J gene end by 8 bases; junction bases not matched to a gene: 8. The CDR3 consists of 13 residues. Germline assignment: CDR1 SGHTA and CDR2 FQGNSA. The CDR3 coding sequence is TGTGCCAGCAGCCGACAGGGCCTTGGGGGCTACACCTTC. Protein sequence: CASSRQGLGGYTF.

The chain uses TRBV9 and TRBJ1-3; 9 bases fit TRBD1. The CDR3 contains 18 residues. CDR1 is SGDLS and CDR2 is YYNGEE in the germline V gene. V lost 4 bases and J lost 4; bases outside the gene matches: 15. The CDR3 DNA follows: TGTGCCAGCAGCCCGCGAATGCGGGGGACAGGGAGCGGAAACACCATATATTTT. Translated: CASSPRMRGTGSGNTIYF.

The rearrangement joins TRBV19 to TRBJ2-2, with D unclear. Germline V CDR1 and CDR2: LNHDA, SQIVND (reference sequence). The CDR3 runs 15 residues. V was shortened by 1 base and J by 5 bases, with 11 bases between the two germline ends. CDR3 protein: CASSIGRSKTGELFF. CDR3 in DNA: TGTGCCAGTAGTATAGGGAGATCTAAAACCGGGGAGCTGTTTTTT.

This chain uses TRBV4-3 with TRBJ2-3; TRBD1 aligns across 7 bases. CDR1 and CDR2 from the germline V gene are LGHNA and YSLEER. Trimming at V came to 1 base and at J to 4 bases, leaving 8 bases not matched to a gene. This CDR3 is built from 16 residues. In DNA, the CDR3 is TGCGCCAGCAGCCAAGGACAGGGAGAGGGTGCAGATACGCAGTATTTT. Its protein product is CASSQGQGEGADTQYF.

The rearrangement joins TRBV2 to TRBJ1-4, with D uncertain. CDR1 is SNHLY and CDR2 is FYNNEI in the germline V gene. V dropped 4 bases and J dropped 0 bases, with 6 bases sitting between them. The CDR3 runs 14 residues. The CDR3, as DNA: TGTGCCAGCAGTGTCAGGACAACTAATGAAAAACTGTTTTTT. Protein sequence: CASSVRTTNEKLFF.

The rearrangement uses TRBV7-3 and TRBJ2-3; D remains ambiguous. Germline assignment: CDR1 SGHTA and CDR2 FQGTGA. CDR3 length: 15 residues. Trimming cost V 3 bases and J 5 bases, with 15 bases left between them. The CDR3 region has the DNA TGTGCCAGCAGCTTCTCTAGTGCCCCGGGAGATACGCAGTATTTT. It yields the protein CASSFSSAPGDTQYF. The full variable domain, in which reference TRBV7-3 and TRBJ2-3 provide the parts outside the CDR3, is GAGVSQTPSNKVTEKGKYVELRCDPISGHTALYWYRQSLGQGPEFLIYFQGTGAADDSGLPNDRFFAVRPEGSVSTLKIQRTERGDSAVYLCASSFSSAPGDTQYFGPGTRLTVL.

CDR3: CASSPGLAGHAYEQYF. For the CDR3, the DNA is TGCGCCAGCAGCCCCGGACTAGCGGGCCATGCCTACGAGCAGTACTTC. The gene calls are TRBV5-1 and TRBJ2-7; 11 nucleotides agree with TRBD2. V trimming: 4 bases; J trimming: 2 bases; junction bases outside the gene matches: 8. This CDR3 comprises 16 residues. Germline loops: CDR1 SGHRS, CDR2 YFSETQ.

The chain is built from TRBV11-2 and TRBJ2-3; 12 bases line up with TRBD2. CDR1 is SGHAT, CDR2 FQNNGV, per germline. This CDR3 is 17 amino acids long. J was trimmed by 4 bases and V by 1 base; bases with no gene match: 6. The CDR3 is CASSLVRASGGADTQYF. The CDR3 DNA follows: TGTGCCAGCAGCTTAGTTCGGGCTAGCGGGGGGGCAGATACGCAGTATTTT. The whole variable domain, remainder taken from reference TRBV11-2 and TRBJ2-3, is EAGVAQSPRYKIIEKRQSVAFWCNPISGHATLYWYQQILGQGPKLLIQFQNNGVVDDSQLPKDRFSAERLKGVDSTLKIQPAKLEDSAVYLCASSLVRASGGADTQYFGPGTRLTVL.

CDR3 bases: TGTGCCAGCAGTGGGGCCGACAGGGGGAACACTGAAGCTTTCTTT. Residues: CASSGADRGNTEAFF. V gene TRBV6-2 or TRBV6-3 combines with J gene TRBJ1-1; 8 positions agree with TRBD1. The CDR3 has 15 amino acids. Germline V gene lookup returns CDR1 MNHEY and CDR2 SVGEGT. The V and J ends lost 5 bases and 1 base, in that order; junction bases with no gene match: 6.

The V gene is TRBV30, the J gene TRBJ2-7; D may be TRBD1 (6 bases). CDR3 length: 12 amino acids. Per the germline V gene, CDR1 is GTSNPN and CDR2 is SVGIG (reference sequence). V lost 2 bases and J lost 3, with 8 bases in between. CDR3 amino acids: CAWSHRVYEQYF. The CDR3 coding sequence is TGTGCCTGGAGTCACAGGGTCTACGAGCAGTACTTC.

This chain connects TRBV7-8 to TRBJ2-7, with 9 bases identical to TRBD1. The CDR3 totals 18 residues. Unmatched junction bases numbered 14, after V lost 2 bases and J lost 3 bases. Germline CDR1 reads SGHVS; CDR2 reads FQNEAQ. The CDR3 sequence is CASSLRGVPGQGFYEQYF. The CDR3 nucleotides are TGTGCCAGCAGCTTAAGGGGGGTACCGGGACAGGGTTTCTACGAGCAGTACTTC. Full variable domain (missing parts from reference TRBV7-8 and TRBJ2-7): GAGVSQSPRYKVAKRGQDVALRCDPISGHVSLFWYQQALGQGPEFLTYFQNEAQLDKSGLPSDRFFAERPEGSVSTLKIQRTQQEDSAVYLCASSLRGVPGQGFYEQYFGPGTRLTVT.

This clone has a single count. The CDR3 sequence: CASSMLAGHTDTQYF. CDR3 DNA: TGTGCCAGCAGTATGCTAGCGGGACACACAGATACGCAGTATTTT. The J gene is TRBJ2-3, the V gene TRBV2, with 9 bases lining up with TRBD2. The CDR3 covers 15 residues. CDR1 is SNHLY and CDR2 is FYNNEI in the germline V gene. The J segment lost 2 bases and the V segment lost 5 bases, leaving 5 bases of the junction unmatched.

This chain joins TRBV7-2 and TRBJ2-3; TRBD2 aligns across 8 bases. Unmatched junction bases numbered 8, after V lost 3 bases and J lost 3 bases. The CDR3 is 16 amino acids. Germline CDR1 is SGHTA and CDR2 is FQGNSA. In nucleotides, the CDR3 is TGTGCCAGCAGCTTGATTCCCGGGACTAGTACAGATACGCAGTATTTT. Its protein product is CASSLIPGTSTDTQYF.

The V gene is TRBV9, the J gene TRBJ1-1, with TRBD1 matching 7 bases. The CDR3 totals 17 residues. Germline CDR1 SGDLS, CDR2 YYNGEE. V dropped 4 bases and J dropped 0; count of bases not matched to a gene: 12. The CDR3 bases are TGTGCCAGCAGCTCTACGACAGGGAATACAATGAACACTGAAGCTTTCTTT. This translates into CASSSTTGNTMNTEAFF.